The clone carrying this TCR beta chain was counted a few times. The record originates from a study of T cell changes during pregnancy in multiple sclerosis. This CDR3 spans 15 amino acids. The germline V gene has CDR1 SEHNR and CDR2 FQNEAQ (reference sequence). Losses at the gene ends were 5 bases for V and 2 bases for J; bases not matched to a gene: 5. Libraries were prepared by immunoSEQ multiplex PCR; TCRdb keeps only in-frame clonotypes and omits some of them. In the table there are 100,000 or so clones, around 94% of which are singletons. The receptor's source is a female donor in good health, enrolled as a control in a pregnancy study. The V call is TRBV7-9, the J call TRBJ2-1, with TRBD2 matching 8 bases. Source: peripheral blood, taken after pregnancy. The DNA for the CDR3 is TGTGCCAGCAGCCCCCCTAGCGGGCCCTACAATGAGCAGTTCTTC. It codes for CASSPPSGPYNEQFF.